Each of the 30 T cell receptor beta chains below was sequenced from the same sample in a study of T-cell reconstitution after alpha-beta-depleted transplantation in children. The TCRbeta library was prepared with unique molecular identifiers. MiXCR, applied by TCRdb to the PCR reads, yields one record per CDR3 protein. The profile shows about 540,000 distinct CDR3 sequences, roughly 18% of them singletons. The sequencing here drew on PBMCs from the stem cell graft donor, taken from the stem cell graft. These receptors were taken from a human donor who donated a stem cell graft to a child with acute lymphoblastic leukemia.

This clonotype showed up just a few times. The gene calls are TRBV7-8 and TRBJ2-1; a weak D match, TRBD2 (5 bases). The germline V and J ends were trimmed by 4 bases and 9 bases, with 10 bases remaining between them. CDR1 SGHVS and CDR2 FQNEAQ come from the germline V gene. This CDR3 spans 12 amino acids. The DNA for the CDR3 is TGTGCCAGCAGCTCTCCGGGGTCTGAGCAGTTCTTC. Its protein is CASSSPGSEQFF.

The gene calls are TRBV29-1 and TRBJ1-5, with 8 bases identical to TRBD1. V was pared by 6 bases and J by 5 bases, with 6 bases of the junction left unmatched. CDR1 is SQVTM, CDR2 ANQGSEA, per germline. The CDR3 spans 13 residues. CDR3 sequence reads: CSVLDRAYQPQHF. The CDR3 DNA reads TGCAGCGTCCTGGACAGGGCCTATCAGCCCCAGCATTTT.

This clonotype has a handful of counts. The V gene is TRBV27, the J gene TRBJ2-7, with D tentatively TRBD2 (6 bases). The V and J ends lost 8 bases and 2 bases respectively, with 13 bases between them. CDR3 length equals 13 residues. The V gene's germline CDR1 is MNHEY and CDR2 SMNVEV (reference sequence). DNA of the CDR3: TGTGCCAGCGCAGTAGCGGTGCCCTACGAGCAGTACTTC. It yields the protein CASAVAVPYEQYF.

This clonotype has just a few counts. The rearrangement joins TRBV27 to TRBJ1-4; weak D call: TRBD1 (6 bases). V was shortened by 4 bases and J by 6 bases, with 12 bases between the two germline ends. Germline CDR1 reads MNHEY; CDR2 reads SMNVEV (reference sequence). This CDR3 is 14 amino acids long. The CDR3 DNA follows: TGTGCCAGCAGTTGGGGCGGGGGCGATGAAAAACTGTTTTTT. It translates to CASSWGGGDEKLFF. Supplemented by reference TRBV27 and TRBJ1-4, the full variable domain reads EAQVTQNPRYLITVTGKKLTVTCSQNMNHEYMSWYRQDPGLGLRQIYYSMNVEVTDKGDVPEGYKVSRKEKRNFPLILESPSPNQTSLYFCASSWGGGDEKLFFGSGTQLSVL.

Only a few counts were recorded for this clonotype. This chain connects TRBV20-1 to TRBJ2-3; 10 nucleotides align to TRBD2. V shed 0 bases and J 6 bases; nucleotides not matched to a gene: 15. Per the germline V gene, CDR1 is DFQATT and CDR2 is SNEGSKA (reference sequence). CDR3 size: 18 residues. This chain's CDR3 is CSARDIFEREGRLDTQYF. The CDR3 DNA reads TGCAGTGCTAGAGATATATTCGAGCGGGAGGGCCGATTGGATACGCAGTATTTT.

This clonotype came up a few times. The chain employs TRBV18 and TRBJ2-3; possibly TRBD1 for D (6 bases). The V end lost 2 bases, the J end lost 2 bases, and 20 bases lay between the germline ends. The CDR3 covers 18 residues. Germline values: CDR1 KGHSH, CDR2 LQKENI. CDR3 in amino acids: CASSPMPLTGLLTDTQYF. CDR3 nucleotide sequence: TGTGCCAGCTCACCAATGCCATTGACAGGCCTTCTCACAGATACGCAGTATTTT.

A few counts support this clonotype. The chain is built from TRBV9 and TRBJ2-3; D ambiguous. Per germline, CDR1 SGDLS and CDR2 YYNGEE. The germline V and J ends were trimmed by 3 bases and 2 bases, with 10 bases remaining between them. The CDR3 has 14 amino acids. CDR3 coding DNA: TGTGCCAGCAGCGCCGGTCGGGTCACAGATACGCAGTATTTT. Translating it yields CASSAGRVTDTQYF.

In its sample, this clonotype was seen a few times. This rearrangement joins TRBV6-5 to TRBJ2-5, with TRBD2 matching 8 bases. The CDR3 loop spans 15 amino acids. CDR1 is MNHEY, CDR2 SVGAGI, per germline. J gave up 5 bases and V 2 bases, and 7 bases lay outside the gene matches. CDR3 DNA: TGTGCCAGCAGTTACCCCTCGGGAGGGTTGGAGACCCAGTACTTC. Its protein is CASSYPSGGLETQYF.

This clonotype has a count of ten or more. This rearrangement joins TRBV29-1 to TRBJ1-4, with D hard to call. V was cut by 4 bases and J by 6 bases, with 6 bases left in between. This CDR3 comprises 11 residues. CDR1 SQVTM and CDR2 ANQGSEA come from the germline V gene. CDR3 in amino acids: CSVGEDEKLFF. For the CDR3, the DNA is TGCAGCGTTGGCGAGGATGAAAAACTGTTTTTT. Drawing the rest from reference TRBV29-1 and TRBJ1-4, the complete variable domain is SAVISQKPSRDICQRGTSLTIQCQVDSQVTMMFWYRQQPGQSLTLIATANQGSEATYESGFVIDKFPISRPNLTFSTLTVSNMSPEDSSIYLCSVGEDEKLFFGSGTQLSVL.

Ten or more counts support this clonotype. The chain is built from TRBV12-3 or TRBV12-4 and TRBJ2-3; D not resolved. This CDR3 is built from 12 residues. Trimming took off 3 bases at V and 3 bases at J, with 4 bases between the two ends. The CDR3 DNA follows: TGTGCCAGCAGTTTTAGGACAGATACGCAGTATTTT. Translated, it gives CASSFRTDTQYF.

The chain has TRBV5-1 and TRBJ2-6; D is possibly TRBD1 (5 bases). The CDR3 is 13 amino acids. V gave up 3 bases and J gave up 4 bases, with 5 bases separating them. Per the germline V gene, CDR1 is SGHRS and CDR2 is YFSETQ. CDR3 DNA: TGCGCCAGCAGCTGGACAGGGGCCAACGTCCTGACTTTC. Its translation: CASSWTGANVLTF. Full variable domain (missing parts from reference TRBV5-1 and TRBJ2-6): KAGVTQTPRYLIKTRGQQVTLSCSPISGHRSVSWYQQTPGQGLQFLFEYFSETQRNKGNFPGRFSGRQFSNSRSEMNVSTLELGDSALYLCASSWTGANVLTFGAGSRLTVL.

A few counts support this clonotype. V gene TRBV4-1 combines with J gene TRBJ1-2; 7 bases are a match to TRBD1. The V gene's germline CDR1 is MGHRA and CDR2 YSYEKL. The junction had 11 bases not matched to a gene; V was cut back by 8 bases and J by 5 bases. The CDR3 sequence is 14 residues long. The CDR3 loop is CASRSEGQSYGYTF. The CDR3 DNA reads TGCGCCAGCCGCTCGGAGGGACAGTCTTATGGCTACACCTTC.

This chain connects TRBV12-3 or TRBV12-4 to TRBJ2-7; 10 positions match TRBD1. The CDR3 has 15 residues. V gave up 5 bases and J gave up 3 bases; unmatched junction bases: 7. The DNA of the CDR3 is TGTGCCAGCAGTCCCCGTCGGGACAGGGGCTACGAGCAGTACTTC. Protein product: CASSPRRDRGYEQYF.

There are a few counts of this clonotype. The genes are TRBV9 and TRBJ2-2; 7 positions match TRBD2. The CDR3 contains 17 residues. J lost 3 bases, V lost 0 bases, and 8 bases had no gene match. Per germline, CDR1 SGDLS and CDR2 YYNGEE. CDR3 sequence: CASSVEVGGPDTGELFF. CDR3 sequence (DNA): TGTGCCAGCAGCGTAGAGGTGGGAGGGCCCGACACCGGGGAGCTGTTTTTT.

Here the CDR3 reads CASSPGPTFHSPLHF. CDR3 in DNA: TGTGCCAGCAGTCCCGGGCCAACTTTCCATTCACCCCTCCACTTT. V usage is TRBV12-3 or TRBV12-4 and J usage is TRBJ1-6; D is unresolved. V dropped 5 bases and J dropped 8 bases, with 16 bases sitting between them. The CDR3 consists of 15 residues.

The chain is built from TRBV6-5 and TRBJ2-1; 10 positions agree with TRBD2. Germline trimming cut 4 bases from V and 2 bases from J; bases unmatched to any gene: 5. This CDR3 has 16 amino acids. Germline-derived CDR1 and CDR2 are MNHEY and SVGAGI. DNA for the CDR3: TGTGCCAGCAGTTCCGTTCTAGCGGGAGCCTACAATGAGCAGTTCTTC. Its protein product is CASSSVLAGAYNEQFF.

This clonotype was picked up many times. This chain links TRBV7-9 with TRBJ2-7; 8 bases are a match to TRBD1. The trim removed 4 bases at V and 0 bases at J, leaving 17 bases unmatched. From germline, CDR1 is SEHNR and CDR2 FQNEAQ (reference sequence). The CDR3 runs 19 residues. CDR3 sequence reads: CASSSRTSGSGQGSYEQYF. The CDR3 DNA reads TGTGCCAGCAGCTCCAGAACATCTGGGTCAGGACAGGGCTCCTACGAGCAGTACTTC.

The chain is built from TRBV12-3 or TRBV12-4 and TRBJ1-6, with 9 bases lining up with TRBD1. J gave up 10 bases and V 7 bases, and 8 bases lay outside the gene matches. The CDR3 sequence is 14 residues long. CDR3 sequence reads: CASKPGQGLSPLHF. DNA for the CDR3: TGTGCCAGCAAACCGGGACAGGGTTTGTCACCCCTCCACTTT.

The chain carries TRBV18 and TRBJ2-7, with 8 bases fitting TRBD1. J gave up 0 bases and V 0 bases, and 10 bases lay outside the gene matches. The CDR3 sequence is 18 residues long. Germline V lookup: CDR1 KGHSH, CDR2 LQKENI. CDR3 loop: CASSPPAFWTGSSYEQYF. CDR3 in DNA: TGTGCCAGCTCACCACCGGCCTTTTGGACAGGGAGCTCCTACGAGCAGTACTTC.

The gene calls are TRBV30 and TRBJ2-2; TRBD2 is a possible D gene (6 bases). This CDR3 contains 14 residues. The germline V gene encodes CDR1 GTSNPN and CDR2 SVGIG (reference sequence). V was shortened by 3 bases and J by 3 bases, with 11 bases between the two germline ends. The CDR3 DNA reads TGTGCCTGGAGGGGGGACTCTTACACCGGGGAGCTGTTTTTT. It is translated as CAWRGDSYTGELFF.

A single count supports this clonotype. The chain carries TRBV14 and TRBJ2-1; no reliable D call. Trimming pared 0 bases from V and 8 bases from J, leaving 11 bases between. CDR3 length: 14 amino acids. Germline values: CDR1 SGHDN, CDR2 FVKESK. CDR3 protein: CASSQELRGDEQFF. The CDR3, as DNA: TGTGCCAGCAGCCAAGAGCTCAGAGGAGATGAGCAGTTCTTC.

This clonotype was recorded a few times. J is TRBJ2-6 and V is TRBV27, with 8 bases that match TRBD1. The CDR3 is 17 residues long. V trimming: 5 bases; J trimming: 0 bases; junction bases outside the gene matches: 6. Per the germline V gene, CDR1 is MNHEY and CDR2 is SMNVEV (reference sequence). The DNA of the CDR3 is TGTGCCAGCAGTCCTGGACAGGGTCGCTCTGGGGCCAACGTCCTGACTTTC. It encodes CASSPGQGRSGANVLTF.

The chain couples TRBV5-1 to TRBJ2-1; D not certain. Germline V gene data show CDR1 as SGHRS and CDR2 as YFSETQ. This CDR3 is 14 amino acids long. Trimming shortened V by 0 bases and J by 6 bases, and 10 bases separated the two germline ends. As DNA, the CDR3 is TGCGCCAGCAGCTTGGCGGAGCTGATCAATGAGCAGTTCTTC. Protein product: CASSLAELINEQFF.

This clonotype has just a few counts. The chain recombines TRBV9 with TRBJ2-7; D ambiguous. Germline assignment: CDR1 SGDLS and CDR2 YYNGEE. The CDR3 is made up of 14 amino acids. Between the trimmed V and J ends, which lost 3 bases and 2 bases, there was a span of 12 bases. The CDR3: CASSEDGSTYEQYF. In DNA form, the CDR3 reads TGTGCCAGCAGCGAGGATGGAAGCACCTACGAGCAGTACTTC.

This rearrangement joins TRBV3-1 to TRBJ2-7, with D perhaps matching TRBD1 (5 bases). This CDR3 has 15 amino acids. Trimming shortened V by 0 bases and J by 2 bases, and 11 bases separated the two germline ends. The germline gives CDR1 LGHDT, CDR2 YNNKEL (reference sequence). CDR3 sequence reads: CASSQDLKGTYEQYF. The CDR3 nucleotides are TGTGCCAGCAGCCAAGATCTGAAGGGGACCTACGAGCAGTACTTC.

This clonotype appeared a few times. The chain employs TRBV5-1 and TRBJ2-3; 10 nucleotides align to TRBD2. V was pared by 5 bases and J by 0 bases, with 9 bases of the junction left unmatched. The germline CDR1 and CDR2 sequences are SGHRS and YFSETQ. This CDR3 contains 17 residues. This CDR3 is CASSTKREGLSTDTQYF. In nucleotides, the CDR3 is TGCGCCAGCAGTACGAAGCGGGAGGGCTTGAGCACAGATACGCAGTATTTT.

The V and J genes are TRBV12-3 or TRBV12-4 and TRBJ2-3; no clear D. The germline V and J ends were trimmed by 7 bases and 8 bases, with 13 bases remaining between them. This CDR3 contains 12 residues. The CDR3 protein is CASTGMESTQYF. CDR3 in DNA: TGTGCCAGCACAGGAATGGAGTCTACGCAGTATTTT.

This sequence joins TRBV10-3 and TRBJ1-4; D is possibly TRBD1 (5 bases). The ends were cut back, 8 bases at V and 7 bases at J, with 11 bases in the middle. The CDR3 extends over 12 amino acids. The germline V gene has CDR1 ENHRY and CDR2 SYGVKD. CDR3 residues: CAIGQGLEKLFF. In DNA, the CDR3 is TGTGCCATCGGGCAGGGACTTGAAAAACTGTTTTTT.

Many counts were recorded for this clonotype. The chain has TRBV5-6 and TRBJ2-7; 8 bases line up with TRBD1. This CDR3 has 15 amino acids. V shed 2 bases and J 5 bases; nucleotides not matched to a gene: 9. Per germline, CDR1 SGHDT and CDR2 YYEEEE. The CDR3: CASSFFPGGLDEQYF. The CDR3 DNA reads as TGTGCCAGCAGCTTTTTCCCAGGGGGCCTGGACGAGCAGTACTTC.

This chain links TRBV5-1 with TRBJ2-3; perhaps TRBD2 as D (6 bases). The CDR3 length is 16 residues. V was trimmed by 0 bases and J by 1 base, leaving 12 bases between them. Germline CDR1 SGHRS, CDR2 YFSETQ. The CDR3 bases are TGCGCCAGCAGCTTGGAAGGGAGGAGGGGCACAGATACGCAGTATTTT. Translated: CASSLEGRRGTDTQYF.